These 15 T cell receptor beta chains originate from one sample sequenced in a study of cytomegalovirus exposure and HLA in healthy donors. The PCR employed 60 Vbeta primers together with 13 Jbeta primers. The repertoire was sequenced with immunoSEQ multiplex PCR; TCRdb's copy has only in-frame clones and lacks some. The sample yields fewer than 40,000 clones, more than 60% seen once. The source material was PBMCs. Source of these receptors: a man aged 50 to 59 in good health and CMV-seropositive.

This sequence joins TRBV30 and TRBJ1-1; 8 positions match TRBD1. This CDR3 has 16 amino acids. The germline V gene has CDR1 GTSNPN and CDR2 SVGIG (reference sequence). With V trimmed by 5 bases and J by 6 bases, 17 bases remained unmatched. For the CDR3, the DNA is TGTGCCTGGGCAAGCAGGGGGCGCCTTTCTCTGGCTGAAGCTTTCTTT. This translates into CAWASRGRLSLAEAFF.

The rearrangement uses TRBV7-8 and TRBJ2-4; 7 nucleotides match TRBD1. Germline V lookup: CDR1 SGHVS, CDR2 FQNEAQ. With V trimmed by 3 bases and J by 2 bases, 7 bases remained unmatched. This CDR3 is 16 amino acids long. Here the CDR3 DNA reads TGTGCCAGCAGCTTGGGATACAGGGGTACCAAAAACATTCAGTACTTC. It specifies CASSLGYRGTKNIQYF.

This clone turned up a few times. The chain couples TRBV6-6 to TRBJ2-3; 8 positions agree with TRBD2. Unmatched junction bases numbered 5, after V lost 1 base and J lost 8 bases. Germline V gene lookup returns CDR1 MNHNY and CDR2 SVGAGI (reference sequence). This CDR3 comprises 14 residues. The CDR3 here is CASSYFSGTGTQYF. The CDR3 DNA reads TGTGCCAGCAGTTACTTTAGCGGGACCGGTACGCAGTATTTT.

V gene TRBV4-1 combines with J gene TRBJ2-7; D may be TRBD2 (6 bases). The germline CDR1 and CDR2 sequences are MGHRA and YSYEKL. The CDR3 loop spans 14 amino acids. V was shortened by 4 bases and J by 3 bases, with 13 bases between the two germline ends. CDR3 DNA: TGCGCCAGCAGCCGGGAGACTAGGTACTACGAGCAGTACTTC. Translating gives CASSRETRYYEQYF.

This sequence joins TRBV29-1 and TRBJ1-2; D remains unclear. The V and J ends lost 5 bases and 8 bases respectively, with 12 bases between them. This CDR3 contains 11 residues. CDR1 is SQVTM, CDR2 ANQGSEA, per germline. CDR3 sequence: CSVSGAGGYTF. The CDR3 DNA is TGCAGCGTTTCCGGAGCGGGGGGCTACACCTTC.

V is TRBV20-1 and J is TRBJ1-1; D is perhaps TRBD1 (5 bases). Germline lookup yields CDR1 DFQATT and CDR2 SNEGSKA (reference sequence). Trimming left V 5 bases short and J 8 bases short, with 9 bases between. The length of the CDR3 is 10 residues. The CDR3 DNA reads TGCAGTGCTCAAAGGACAGAAGCTTTCTTT. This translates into CSAQRTEAFF.

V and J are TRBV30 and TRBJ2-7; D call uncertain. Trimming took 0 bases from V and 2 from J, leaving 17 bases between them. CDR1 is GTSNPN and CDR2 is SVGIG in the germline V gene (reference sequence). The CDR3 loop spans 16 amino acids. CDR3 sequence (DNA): TGTGCCTGGAGTGTTTTGCCAGCGCGATATACCTACGAGCAGTACTTC. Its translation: CAWSVLPARYTYEQYF.

The CDR3 sequence is CASSDGGGTDTQYF. The CDR3 coding sequence is TGTGCCAGCAGTGACGGGGGGGGGACAGATACGCAGTATTTT. The chain carries TRBV6-4 and TRBJ2-3; 7 nucleotides agree with TRBD2. The junction had 2 bases not matched to a gene; V was cut back by 2 bases and J by 3 bases. This CDR3 region has 14 residues. Germline V gives CDR1 MRHNA, CDR2 SNTAGT.

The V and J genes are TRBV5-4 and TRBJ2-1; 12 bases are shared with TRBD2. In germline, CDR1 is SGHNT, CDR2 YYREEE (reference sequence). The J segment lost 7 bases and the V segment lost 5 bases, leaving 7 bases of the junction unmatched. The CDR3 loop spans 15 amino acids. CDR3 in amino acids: CASSLRLAGENEQFF. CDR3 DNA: TGTGCCAGCAGTCTCCGACTAGCGGGAGAGAATGAGCAGTTCTTC.

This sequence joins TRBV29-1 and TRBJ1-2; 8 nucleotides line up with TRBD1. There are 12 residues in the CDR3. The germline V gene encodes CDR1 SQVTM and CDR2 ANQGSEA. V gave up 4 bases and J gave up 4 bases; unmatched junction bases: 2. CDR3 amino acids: CSVGTGTYGYTF. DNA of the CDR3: TGCAGCGTTGGGACAGGGACCTATGGCTACACCTTC.

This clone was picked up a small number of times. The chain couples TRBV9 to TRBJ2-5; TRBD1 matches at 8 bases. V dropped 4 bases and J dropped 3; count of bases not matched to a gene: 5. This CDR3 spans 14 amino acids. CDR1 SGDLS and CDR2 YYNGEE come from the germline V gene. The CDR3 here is CASSLRQGKETQYF. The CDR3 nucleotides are TGTGCCAGCAGCCTTAGACAGGGGAAAGAGACCCAGTACTTC.

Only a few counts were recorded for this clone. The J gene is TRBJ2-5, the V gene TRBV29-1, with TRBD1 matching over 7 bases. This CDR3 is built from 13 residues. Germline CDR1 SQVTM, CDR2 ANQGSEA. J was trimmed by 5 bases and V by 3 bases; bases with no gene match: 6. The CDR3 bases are TGCAGCGTTGATGGGAGACAGGGCGAGACCCAGTACTTC. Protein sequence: CSVDGRQGETQYF.

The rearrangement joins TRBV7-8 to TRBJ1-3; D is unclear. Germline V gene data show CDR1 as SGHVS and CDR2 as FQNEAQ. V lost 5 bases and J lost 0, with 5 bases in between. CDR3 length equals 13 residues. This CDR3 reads CASSPHSGNTIYF. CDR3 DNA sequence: TGTGCCAGCAGCCCCCACTCTGGAAACACCATATATTTT.

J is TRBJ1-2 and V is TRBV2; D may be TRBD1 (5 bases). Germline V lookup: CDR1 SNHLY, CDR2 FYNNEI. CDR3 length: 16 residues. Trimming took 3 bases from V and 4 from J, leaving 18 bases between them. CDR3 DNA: TGTGCCAGCAGTGAGGGTACGGGGGGGACCACCTATGGCTACACCTTC. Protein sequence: CASSEGTGGTTYGYTF.

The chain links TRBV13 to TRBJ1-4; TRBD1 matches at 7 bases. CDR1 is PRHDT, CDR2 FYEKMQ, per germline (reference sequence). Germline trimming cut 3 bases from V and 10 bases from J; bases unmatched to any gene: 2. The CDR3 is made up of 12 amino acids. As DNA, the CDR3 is TGTGCCAGCAGCTTTCAGGGGGGAAAACTGTTTTTT. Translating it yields CASSFQGGKLFF.